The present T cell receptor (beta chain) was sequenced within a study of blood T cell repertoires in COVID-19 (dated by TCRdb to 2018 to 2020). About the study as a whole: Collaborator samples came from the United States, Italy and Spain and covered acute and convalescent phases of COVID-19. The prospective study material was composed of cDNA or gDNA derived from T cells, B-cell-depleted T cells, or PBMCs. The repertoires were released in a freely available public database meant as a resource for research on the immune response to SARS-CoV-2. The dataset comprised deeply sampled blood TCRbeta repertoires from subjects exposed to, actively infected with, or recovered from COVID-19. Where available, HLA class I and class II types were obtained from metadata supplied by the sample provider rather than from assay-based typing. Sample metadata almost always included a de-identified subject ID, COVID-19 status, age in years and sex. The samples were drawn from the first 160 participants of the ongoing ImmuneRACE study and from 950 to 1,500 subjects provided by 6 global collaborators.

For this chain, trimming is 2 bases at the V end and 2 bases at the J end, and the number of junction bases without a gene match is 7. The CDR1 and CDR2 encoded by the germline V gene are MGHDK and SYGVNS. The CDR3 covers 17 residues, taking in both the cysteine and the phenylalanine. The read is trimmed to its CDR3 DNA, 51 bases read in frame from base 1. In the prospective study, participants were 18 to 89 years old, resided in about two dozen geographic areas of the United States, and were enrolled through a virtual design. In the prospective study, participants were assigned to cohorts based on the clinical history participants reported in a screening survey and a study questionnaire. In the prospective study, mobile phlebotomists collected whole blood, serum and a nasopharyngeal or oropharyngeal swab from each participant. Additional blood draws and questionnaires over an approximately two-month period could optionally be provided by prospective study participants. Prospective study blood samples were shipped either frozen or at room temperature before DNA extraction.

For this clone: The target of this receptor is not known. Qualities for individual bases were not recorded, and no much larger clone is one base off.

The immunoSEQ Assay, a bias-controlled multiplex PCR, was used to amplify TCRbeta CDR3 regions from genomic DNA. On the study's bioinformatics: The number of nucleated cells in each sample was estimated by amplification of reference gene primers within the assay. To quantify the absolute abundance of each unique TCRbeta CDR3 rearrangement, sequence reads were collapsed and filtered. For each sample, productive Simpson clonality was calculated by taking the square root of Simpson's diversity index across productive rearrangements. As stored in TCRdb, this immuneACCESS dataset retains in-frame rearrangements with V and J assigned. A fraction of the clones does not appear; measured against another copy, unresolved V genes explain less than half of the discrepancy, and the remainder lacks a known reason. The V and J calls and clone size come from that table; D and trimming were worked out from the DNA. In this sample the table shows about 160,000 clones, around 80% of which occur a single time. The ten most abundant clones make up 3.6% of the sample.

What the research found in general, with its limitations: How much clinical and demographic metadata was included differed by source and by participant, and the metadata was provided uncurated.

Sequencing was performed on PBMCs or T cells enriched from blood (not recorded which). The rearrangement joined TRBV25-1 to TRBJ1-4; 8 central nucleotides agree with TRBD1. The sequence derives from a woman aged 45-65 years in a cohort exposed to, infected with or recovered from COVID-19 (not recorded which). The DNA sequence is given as TGTGCCAGCAGTGAAGATAGGACAGGGCGGACTAATGAAAAACTGTTTTTT. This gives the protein CASSEDRTGRTNEKLFF.